These 13 T cell receptor beta chains were all obtained from the same sample, sequenced in a study of glioma-infiltrating T cells after dendritic cell vaccination. The time point denotes: after dendritic cell vaccination, including at tumor progression/relapse. Libraries were prepared by immunoSEQ multiplex PCR; TCRdb keeps only in-frame clonotypes and omits some of them. This table holds about 50,000 clones, 75% to 90% found once. The sequenced sample was blood, obtained after dendritic cell vaccination. These TCRs come from a human donor with glioblastoma.

The gene calls are TRBV25-1 and TRBJ1-2, with D possibly TRBD1 on 6 matching bases. From germline, CDR1 is MGHDK and CDR2 SYGVNS. V dropped 5 bases and J dropped 3 bases, with 22 bases sitting between them. This CDR3 is 17 amino acids long. The CDR3 coding sequence is TGTGCCAGCAGTCCAAGCCTTCCAGGGGAGTATTACTATGGCTACACCTTC. It codes for CASSPSLPGEYYYGYTF.

The chain couples TRBV6-5 to TRBJ2-3; weak D call: TRBD2 (5 bases). From germline, CDR1 is MNHEY and CDR2 SVGAGI. This CDR3 contains 13 residues. V was cut by 7 bases and J by 4 bases, with 12 bases left in between. Here the CDR3 reads CASINEGADTQYF. The CDR3 region has the DNA TGTGCCAGCATTAACGAGGGCGCAGATACGCAGTATTTT.

The rearrangement uses TRBV7-2 and TRBJ2-1, with unresolved D. The CDR3 contains 12 residues. The ends were cut back, 8 bases at V and 4 bases at J, with 9 bases in the middle. Looked up from germline, CDR1 is SGHTA and CDR2 is FQGNSA. CDR3 amino acids: CASSRDYNEQFF. The CDR3 bases are TGTGCCAGCTCTCGCGATTACAATGAGCAGTTCTTC.

The J gene is TRBJ2-1, the V gene TRBV28; D gene unclear. V lost 1 base, J lost 0 bases, and 7 bases lay in between. Germline V lookup: CDR1 MDHEN, CDR2 SYDVKM. The CDR3 loop spans 15 amino acids. Here the CDR3 DNA reads TGTGCCAGCAGTTTATTTCAGGTCTCCTACAATGAGCAGTTCTTC. It is translated as CASSLFQVSYNEQFF.

This chain uses TRBV28 with TRBJ2-5; D may be TRBD1 (6 bases). The J call may be wrong; the DNA end is better matched by TRBJ2-7. The CDR3 has 12 amino acids. Germline V CDR1 and CDR2: MDHEN, SYDVKM. The CDR3 loop is CASSLTGNEQYF. Here the CDR3 DNA reads TGTGCCAGCAGCCTCACAGGGAACGAGCAGTACTTC.

The CDR3 bases are TGTGCCAGCAGGGCAAGCGGCCGTGGCTACACCTTC. Protein: CASRASGRGYTF. The chain has TRBV6-5 and TRBJ1-2; D unclear. This CDR3 comprises 12 residues. V gave up 6 bases and J gave up 7 bases, with 12 bases separating them. CDR1 MNHEY and CDR2 SVGAGI come from the germline V gene.

The chain recombines TRBV7-2 with TRBJ2-7; perhaps TRBD1 as D (6 bases). Trimming took 3 bases from V and 3 from J, leaving 9 bases between them. Per the germline V gene, CDR1 is SGHTA and CDR2 is FQGNSA. CDR3 length equals 13 residues. The CDR3 reads CASSLTGHYEQYF. In DNA, the CDR3 is TGTGCCAGCAGCTTGACAGGCCACTACGAGCAGTACTTC.

The chain employs TRBV9 and TRBJ2-2, with TRBD1 matching over 9 bases. The ends lost 4 bases at V and 4 bases at J; junction bases unmatched: 8. CDR3 length equals 16 residues. Germline CDR1 and CDR2: SGDLS and YYNGEE. The CDR3 DNA reads as TGTGCCAGCAGCAGAACAGGGGGCCTAGGCACCGGGGAGCTGTTTTTT. This encodes CASSRTGGLGTGELFF. The complete variable domain, with remaining parts taken from reference TRBV9 and TRBJ2-2, reads DSGVTQTPKHLITATGQRVTLRCSPRSGDLSVYWYQQSLDQGLQFLIQYYNGEERAKGNILERFSAQQFPDLHSELNLSSLELGDSALYFCASSRTGGLGTGELFFGEGSRLTVL.

The rearrangement joins TRBV9 to TRBJ2-7, with 7 bases lining up with TRBD2. V dropped 0 bases and J dropped 2; count of bases not matched to a gene: 8. Germline V gene sequence: CDR1 SGDLS, CDR2 YYNGEE. This CDR3 contains 16 residues. The CDR3, as DNA: TGTGCCAGCAGCGTAGATGCGAGCGGGGCGCCCTACGAGCAGTACTTC. Protein product: CASSVDASGAPYEQYF.

The V call is TRBV9, the J call TRBJ2-3; 8 bases map to TRBD2. Germline CDR1 reads SGDLS; CDR2 reads YYNGEE. This CDR3 comprises 18 residues. Trimming cost V 0 bases and J 2 bases; bases outside gene matches: 11. The CDR3: CASSVGAGVAGFTDTQYF. The CDR3 DNA reads as TGTGCCAGCAGCGTAGGGGCCGGGGTAGCGGGATTCACAGATACGCAGTATTTT.

This chain connects TRBV2 to TRBJ2-1, with 7 bases lining up with TRBD2. This CDR3 region has 15 residues. The germline CDR1 and CDR2 sequences are SNHLY and FYNNEI. Unmatched junction bases numbered 11, after V lost 5 bases and J lost 7 bases. In DNA, the CDR3 is TGTGCCAGCAGTCTTTTAGCTAGCGGTATAAATGAGCAGTTCTTC. It yields the protein CASSLLASGINEQFF.

This chain links TRBV7-9 with TRBJ1-3, with D possibly TRBD1 on 6 matching bases. V dropped 2 bases and J dropped 2 bases, with 10 bases sitting between them. Looked up from germline, CDR1 is SEHNR and CDR2 is FQNEAQ (reference sequence). The CDR3 runs to 15 residues. In nucleotides, the CDR3 is TGTGCCAGCAGCTTAATAAACAGGGCTGGAAACACCATATATTTT. This sequence encodes CASSLINRAGNTIYF.

V and J are TRBV7-9 and TRBJ2-5; D is possibly TRBD1 (7 bases). The CDR3 sequence is 14 residues long. V lost 4 bases and J 4 bases, leaving 13 bases between the germline ends. Germline V lookup: CDR1 SEHNR, CDR2 FQNEAQ (reference sequence). Here the CDR3 reads CASSSYRGGETQYF. The DNA of the CDR3 is TGTGCCAGCAGCTCGTACAGGGGAGGAGAGACCCAGTACTTC. Using reference TRBV7-9 and TRBJ2-5 for the parts outside the CDR3, the full variable domain is DTGVSQNPRHKITKRGQNVTFRCDPISEHNRLYWYRQTLGQGPEFLTYFQNEAQLEKSRLLSDRFSAERPKGSFSTLEIQRTEQGDSAMYLCASSSYRGGETQYFGPGTRLLVL.